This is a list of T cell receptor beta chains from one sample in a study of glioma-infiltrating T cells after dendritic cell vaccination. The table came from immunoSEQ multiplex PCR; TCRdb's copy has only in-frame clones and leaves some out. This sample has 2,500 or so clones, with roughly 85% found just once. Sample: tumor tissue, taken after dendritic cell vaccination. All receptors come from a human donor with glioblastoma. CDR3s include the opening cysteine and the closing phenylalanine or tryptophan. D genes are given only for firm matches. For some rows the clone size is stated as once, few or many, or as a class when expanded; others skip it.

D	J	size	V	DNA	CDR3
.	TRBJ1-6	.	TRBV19	TGTGCCAGTAGTATCGGACCGGGAAAATATAATTCACCCCTCCACTTT	CASSIGPGKYNSPLHF
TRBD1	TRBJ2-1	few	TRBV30	TGTGCCTCCGGGAAGTCAGGGGGTAGACTTGATGAGCAGTTCTTC	CASGKSGGRLDEQFF
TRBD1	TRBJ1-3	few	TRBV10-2	TGCGCCAGCAGTGTGGGACAGGGGAGAAACACCATATATTTT	CASSVGQGRNTIYF
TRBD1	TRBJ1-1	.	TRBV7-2	TGTGCCAGCAGCTTAGGACCAGGGGGCACTGAAGCTTTCTTT	CASSLGPGGTEAFF
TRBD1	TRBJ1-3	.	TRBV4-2	TGTGCCAGCAGCCAAGACCACTCAGGGGGCTCTGGAAACACCATATATTTT	CASSQDHSGGSGNTIYF
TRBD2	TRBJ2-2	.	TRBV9	TGTGCCAGCAGCGTATCTCCGGGAGGCGCCACCGGGGAGCTGTTTTTT	CASSVSPGGATGELFF
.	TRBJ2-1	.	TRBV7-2	TGTGCCAGCAGCCCCCGTGCGGGACGAACCAATGAGCAGTTCTTC	CASSPRAGRTNEQFF
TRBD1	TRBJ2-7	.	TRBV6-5	TGTGCCAGCAGAGGGACACAGGGGGGCGACGAGCAGTACTTC	CASRGTQGGDEQYF
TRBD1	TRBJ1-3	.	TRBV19	TGTGCCAGTAGTCCGGGGACAGGGAACTCTGGAAACACCATATATTTT	CASSPGTGNSGNTIYF
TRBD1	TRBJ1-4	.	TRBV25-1	TGTGCCAGCAGTGGGGCGATAGGCGGGACAGGGGGGGAAAAACTGTTTTTT	CASSGAIGGTGGEKLFF
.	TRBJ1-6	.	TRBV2	TGTGCCAGCAGTGAACAGGGCCGGGATTCACCCCTCCACTTT	CASSEQGRDSPLHF